The 5 T cell receptor beta chains below come from one sample, sequenced in a study of technical replicates of blood from several donors. Some clones are missing from TCRdb's copy, which holds only in-frame ones; the method was immunoSEQ multiplex PCR. Among almost 90,000 clones listed, about 94% were seen once. Sequencing used T cells isolated from PBMCs. These receptors originate from a human donor in good health.

This rearrangement joins TRBV4-1 to TRBJ2-3; D may be TRBD1 (5 bases). The CDR3 sequence is 18 residues long. Germline assignment: CDR1 MGHRA and CDR2 YSYEKL. Trimming removed 1 base from V and 2 bases from J, with 19 bases in between. The CDR3 coding sequence is TGCGCCAGCAGCCAAGTCGAACAGGTACTAAAGATCACAGATACGCAGTATTTT. Translating it yields CASSQVEQVLKITDTQYF.

This clone was recorded only once. The chain carries TRBV27 and TRBJ2-1; TRBD1 agrees at 7 bases. This CDR3 spans 15 amino acids. The trim removed 6 bases at V and 10 bases at J, leaving 15 bases unmatched. Germline V lookup: CDR1 MNHEY, CDR2 SMNVEV (reference sequence). The CDR3 bases are TGTGCCAGCAGCCTCAATCATGACAGGGCACACGAGCAGTTCTTC. Translated: CASSLNHDRAHEQFF.

V usage is TRBV7-3 and J usage is TRBJ1-1; D is possibly TRBD1 (5 bases). The CDR3 runs to 15 residues. V was cut by 5 bases and J by 3 bases, with 16 bases left in between. Looked up from germline, CDR1 is SGHTA and CDR2 is FQGTGA. In DNA, the CDR3 is TGTGCCAGCAGCCAAACGTCGGGGGGGTACACTGAAGCTTTCTTT. The encoded protein is CASSQTSGGYTEAFF.

The chain links TRBV11-2 to TRBJ2-7; 13 bases line up with TRBD2. Germline trimming cut 2 bases from V and 3 bases from J; bases unmatched to any gene: 4. This CDR3 has 16 amino acids. Germline CDR1 reads SGHAT; CDR2 reads FQNNGV. In DNA form, the CDR3 reads TGTGCCAGCAGCTTACCCGGACTAGCGGGGGACTACGAGCAGTACTTC. Amino acid sequence: CASSLPGLAGDYEQYF.

The V call is TRBV5-1, the J call TRBJ1-6, with D unclear. CDR1 SGHRS and CDR2 YFSETQ come from the germline V gene. V shed 1 base and J shed 12 bases, with 14 bases lying between them. The CDR3 runs 14 residues. As DNA, the CDR3 is TGCGCCAGCAGCTTGTCGGTTTCGCGAGAACCCCTCCACTTT. Translating gives CASSLSVSREPLHF.